The clone carrying this TCR beta chain was counted between two and nine times. The data were obtained in a study of regulatory T cells in long-lasting Graves disease. With iRepertoire HTBI primers and Arm-PCR of CDR3 regions, TCR beta libraries were built. TCRdb analysed the multiplex PCR reads with MiXCR anew, one entry per CDR3 protein. Among over 450,000 distinct CDR3 sequences listed, about 22% were seen once. The V and J ends lost 5 bases and 6 bases respectively, with 14 bases between them. This CDR3 is 14 amino acids long. Per germline, CDR1 MDHEN and CDR2 SYDVKM. The time point here: persistent/refractory GD, antithyroid drugs over 5 years with positive TRAb. From RNA extracted from PBMCs, the TCR library was made.

The material sequenced was peripheral blood mononuclear cells (PBMCs), taken when the disease was refractory, from a patient treated with antithyroid drugs. The receptor's source is a female donor with Graves disease. The rearrangement links TRBV28 to TRBJ1-5; D perhaps matches TRBD1 (5 bases). The CDR3 loop reads CASSPQGEGQPQHF. The CDR3 bases are TGTGCCAGCAGTCCTCAGGGAGAGGGTCAGCCCCAGCATTTT.